This record covers a single T cell receptor beta chain. This entry is derived from a study of memory CD4+ T cells and cytomegalovirus serostatus. The sort gate was single viable CD3+CD4+CD8-CD45RO+ cells for memory CD4+ T cells. The table came from immunoSEQ multiplex PCR; TCRdb's copy has only in-frame clones and leaves some out. Here the sample spans 35,000 to 55,000 clones, 75% to 85% being singletons. The origin of this receptor is an adult in good health and CMV-seronegative. Input material: memory CD4+ T cells from blood.

CDR3 residues: CASSPRDGNEQYF. Here the CDR3 DNA reads TGTGCCAGCAGCCCCCGGGATGGGAACGAGCAGTACTTC. The genes are TRBV11-3 and TRBJ2-7; a possible D gene is TRBD2 (5 bases). The germline CDR1 and CDR2 sequences are SGHNT and YENEEA. V gave up 5 bases and J gave up 5 bases, with 13 bases separating them. This CDR3 comprises 13 residues.